This T cell receptor (beta chain) derives from a study of post-analysis software for immune sequencing data. About the research overall: Clinical courses comprised relapsing-remitting, secondary progressive and progressive-relapsing multiple sclerosis.

Concerning this clonotype itself: Its cognate antigen is unknown.

Points from the study as a whole: Significantly lower normalized Chao1 diversity was seen in multiple sclerosis patients than in controls. In patients, TRBV5-6, TRBV5-1 and TRBV20-1 belonged to several TRBV segments found more frequently than in controls.

Included in the TCR beta cDNA libraries were unique molecular identifiers. The T cell input of roughly 0.9 to 11 million gave roughly 500,000 cDNA molecules. TCRdb fed the PCR reads into MiXCR, producing one record per CDR3 protein. There are 350,000 to 500,000 distinct CDR3 sequences in the sample; 39% occur only once, and around 8% lies in the top ten. J gave up 2 bases and V 6 bases, and 6 bases lay outside the gene matches. Germline V gene data show CDR1 as ENHRY and CDR2 as SYGVKD. The CDR3 sequence is 14 residues long. This chain connects TRBV10-3 to TRBJ2-7; TRBD1 matches at 8 bases. The sequencing input was blood. This receptor was taken from a girl between 2 and 10 years old with multiple sclerosis. The CDR3 here is CAIRREDRAYEQYF. In DNA, the CDR3 is TGTGCCATCAGGAGGGAGGACAGGGCCTACGAGCAGTACTTC.